Sequencing of this T cell receptor (beta chain) was carried out in a study of blood T cell repertoires in COVID-19. The CDR3 contains 12 residues. J gave up 3 bases and V 6 bases, and 0 bases lay outside the gene matches. Germline values: CDR1 SGHVS, CDR2 FQNEAQ. Sequenced by immunoSEQ multiplex PCR; TCRdb stores in-frame clones only, minus some. The sample includes around 250,000 clones, roughly 82% of them seen just once. The TCR sequence derives from a woman in her forties or fifties who had recovered from COVID-19. The sequenced sample consisted of PBMCs or T cells enriched from blood (not recorded which). The rearrangement joins TRBV7-8 to TRBJ2-7; 9 bases agree with TRBD1. The CDR3 region is CASRDRGYEQYF. The DNA for the CDR3 is TGTGCCAGCAGGGACAGGGGCTACGAGCAGTACTTC.